One and the same sample provided the 25 T cell receptor beta chains below, sequenced in a study of neurological immune-mediated disorders (dated by TCRdb to about 2019). Preparation of the library involved 5' RACE. TCRdb names Illumina HiSeq 2500 as the instrument used. In TCRdb, the public reads were trimmed at Q25 with fastp and aligned with MiXCR, with productive beta chains retained. Rows matching on CDR3 protein sequence are summarized as one entry with the most common DNA and genes. The sample has 53,000 or so distinct CDR3 sequences on record, 6.5% to 8.5% of them singletons. The top ten hold 1.9% of the sample. The meaning of the sample's time point label: longitudinal time-point 3. The material sequenced was PBMCs. The receptors come from a woman in her thirties or forties in good health.

This clonotype was detected only once. A read error may produce the germline difference seen at one junction end. This CDR3 reads CRAPRSGTMNTEVFF. The CDR3 bases are TGCAGAGCTCCAAGGAGTGGGACCATGAACACTGAAGTTTTCTTT. This chain uses TRBV20-1 with TRBJ1-1; D is possibly TRBD1 (5 bases). This CDR3 spans 15 amino acids. Germline V gene data show CDR1 as DFQATT and CDR2 as SNEGSKA (reference sequence).

At least ten counts were recorded for this clonotype. CDR3 loop: CASSQGPGNIQYF. In DNA, the CDR3 is TGCGCCAGCAGCCAGGGACCGGGGAACATTCAGTACTTC. V is TRBV4-3 and J is TRBJ2-4; D tentatively fits TRBD1 or TRBD2 (5 bases each). The ends were cut back, 3 bases at V and 7 bases at J, with 10 bases in the middle. CDR1 and CDR2 from the germline V gene are LGHNA and YSLEER. The CDR3 sequence is 13 residues long.

Ten or more counts support this clonotype. The chain links TRBV12-3 or TRBV12-4 to TRBJ2-3, with D perhaps matching TRBD2 (6 bases). Trimming removed 8 bases from V and 4 bases from J, with 13 bases in between. The CDR3 length is 13 residues. The CDR3 is CASGLLRADTQYF. Written as DNA, the CDR3 is TGTGCCAGCGGACTACTCCGGGCAGATACGCAGTATTTT.

This clonotype was observed many times. The chain employs TRBV5-6 and TRBJ2-6; D is ambiguous. V lost 4 bases, J lost 0 bases, and 5 bases lay in between. The CDR3 consists of 14 residues. Per the germline V gene, CDR1 is SGHDT and CDR2 is YYEEEE. The CDR3 DNA reads TGTGCCAGCAGCCGAGCCTCTGGGGCCAACGTCCTGACTTTC. Its protein is CASSRASGANVLTF.

This clonotype was counted at least ten times. The chain joins TRBV6-1 to TRBJ2-1; 9 bases align to TRBD1. V dropped 6 bases and J dropped 3; count of bases not matched to a gene: 9. Looked up from germline, CDR1 is MNHNS and CDR2 is SASEGT. The CDR3 contains 16 residues. For the CDR3, the DNA is TGTGCCAGCAGCGACCCGGGACAGGGCTACTACAATGAGCAGTTCTTC. Amino acid sequence: CASSDPGQGYYNEQFF.

V usage is TRBV12-3 or TRBV12-4 and J usage is TRBJ2-5, with TRBD2 as a possible D gene (5 bases). The germline V and J ends were trimmed by 6 bases and 5 bases, with 16 bases remaining between them. The CDR3 consists of 14 residues. The DNA of the CDR3 is TGTGCCAGCAGAGACCAAGAGGGTGCCGAGACCCAGTACTTC. Translation: CASRDQEGAETQYF.

This clonotype appeared many times. This chain joins TRBV5-1 and TRBJ2-3, with TRBD1 matching 8 bases. Germline-derived CDR1 and CDR2 are SGHRS and YFSETQ. Trimming removed 2 bases from V and 6 bases from J; junction bases left unmatched: 5. The CDR3 sequence is 14 residues long. The CDR3 is CASSFGQGQDTQYF. CDR3 nucleotide sequence: TGCGCCAGCAGCTTCGGACAGGGCCAGGATACGCAGTATTTT.

This clonotype was counted at least ten times. V usage is TRBV5-6 and J usage is TRBJ1-1; 7 bases are a match to TRBD1. Trimming took 2 bases from V and 8 from J; bases not matched to a gene: 9. This CDR3 is built from 14 residues. Germline lookup yields CDR1 SGHDT and CDR2 YYEEEE. This chain's CDR3 is CASSFPGGSYEAFF. Here the CDR3 DNA reads TGTGCCAGCAGCTTCCCAGGGGGGTCATACGAAGCTTTCTTT.

This clonotype was recorded many times. The chain links TRBV6-2 or TRBV6-3 to TRBJ2-1; D is undetermined. In germline, CDR1 is MNHEY, CDR2 SVGEGT. The CDR3 is made up of 13 amino acids. V shed 4 bases and J shed 8 bases, with 12 bases lying between them. Here the CDR3 DNA reads TGTGCCAGCAGTTCGGAATTCGACGATGAGCAGTTCTTC. As protein: CASSSEFDDEQFF.

This clonotype was detected ten times or more. The rearrangement joins TRBV18 to TRBJ2-6; no reliable D call. Trimming removed 0 bases at V and 0 bases at J, with 0 bases between. Germline V gene sequence: CDR1 KGHSH, CDR2 LQKENI. CDR3 length equals 14 residues. DNA of the CDR3: TGTGCCAGCTCACCACCCTCTGGGGCCAACGTCCTGACTTTC. Protein: CASSPPSGANVLTF.

Ten or more counts support this clonotype. The V and J genes are TRBV4-3 and TRBJ2-3; D ambiguous. This CDR3 region has 17 residues. Trimming cost V 3 bases and J 4 bases, with 20 bases left between them. Germline CDR1 LGHNA, CDR2 YSLEER. Here the CDR3 DNA reads TGCGCCAGCAGCCACAGGCTCATTTACACAAGCCCAGATACGCAGTATTTT. It yields the protein CASSHRLIYTSPDTQYF.

This clonotype was seen ten or more times. This chain joins TRBV6-5 and TRBJ2-7; TRBD1 matches at 8 bases. The CDR3 spans 15 residues. Germline loops: CDR1 MNHEY, CDR2 SVGAGI. V lost 6 bases, J lost 7 bases, and 14 bases stayed unmatched. In DNA form, the CDR3 reads TGTGCCAGCAGCCGGACAGGGACGGGGTTCTGGGAGCAGTACTTC. This translates into CASSRTGTGFWEQYF.

This clonotype occurred many times. V usage is TRBV6-4 and J usage is TRBJ2-1, with TRBD2 matching 9 bases. The V gene end was trimmed by 8 bases and the J gene end by 6 bases; junction bases not matched to a gene: 14. The CDR3 has 16 amino acids. Germline CDR1 and CDR2: MRHNA and SNTAGT. The CDR3 protein is CASSREGLAGSNEQFF. CDR3 nucleotides: TGTGCCAGCTCCCGAGAGGGCCTAGCGGGATCCAATGAGCAGTTCTTC.

This clonotype was seen more than once but under ten times. The rearrangement joins TRBV3-1 to TRBJ1-1; the match to TRBD1 covers 9 bases. The trim removed 5 bases at V and 1 base at J, leaving 5 bases unmatched. Germline CDR1 is LGHDT and CDR2 is YNNKEL (reference sequence). The CDR3 spans 15 residues. The chain's CDR3 is CASSYRGLGNTEAFF. CDR3 DNA: TGTGCCAGCAGCTACAGGGGGCTCGGGAACACTGAAGCTTTCTTT. Together with reference TRBV3-1 and TRBJ1-1, the CDR3 gives the full variable domain: DTAVSQTPKYLVTQMGNDKSIKCEQNLGHDTMYWYKQDSKKFLKIMFSYNNKELIINETVPNRFSPKSPDKAHLNLHINSLELGDSAVYFCASSYRGLGNTEAFFGQGTRLTVV.

There are many counts of this clonotype. The chain joins TRBV9 to TRBJ2-1; possible D gene TRBD2, 5 bases. Trimming left V 0 bases short and J 3 bases short, with 10 bases between. CDR1 and CDR2 from the germline V gene are SGDLS and YYNGEE. CDR3 length: 15 amino acids. This CDR3 reads CASSVGSGDYNEQFF. The DNA for the CDR3 is TGTGCCAGCAGCGTAGGGAGCGGCGACTACAATGAGCAGTTCTTC.

The sample holds many counts of this clonotype. The genes are TRBV7-2 and TRBJ1-2, with a tentative D call TRBD1 (5 bases). This CDR3 contains 13 residues. CDR1 SGHTA and CDR2 FQGNSA come from the germline V gene. V lost 5 bases and J lost 4, with 11 bases in between. The chain's CDR3 is CASSPGYPYGYTF. The DNA of the CDR3 is TGTGCCAGCAGCCCAGGGTACCCCTATGGCTACACCTTC.

This clonotype has a count of ten or more. This chain connects TRBV6-2 or TRBV6-3 to TRBJ1-4; 9 bases align to TRBD1. This CDR3 has 15 residues. Per the germline V gene, CDR1 is MNHEY and CDR2 is SVGEGT. V was clipped by 5 bases and J by 5 bases; unmatched bases: 6. The CDR3, as DNA: TGTGCCAGCAGTGCCCCCGGGACAGGGAATGAAAAACTGTTTTTT. Amino acid sequence: CASSAPGTGNEKLFF.

This clonotype occurred many times. The chain couples TRBV7-2 to TRBJ2-1; D is uncertain. Germline CDR1 is SGHTA and CDR2 is FQGNSA. This CDR3 has 13 residues. The V and J ends lost 0 bases and 1 base respectively, with 1 base between them. In DNA form, the CDR3 reads TGTGCCAGCAGCTTAGCTTCCTACAATGAGCAGTTCTTC. Its protein is CASSLASYNEQFF.

About this clonotype: A clone one base away is much larger, so this may be a read error. The V and J genes are TRBV7-6 and TRBJ1-1, with 7 positions matching TRBD1. The CDR3 is 15 amino acids. Germline V gene data show CDR1 as SGHVS and CDR2 as FNYEAQ. The CDR3 DNA reads as TGTGCCATCAGCCCAAGACAGGGAATATTCACTGAAGCTTTCTTT. This translates into CAISPRQGIFTEAFF.

This clonotype was recorded at least ten times. The chain recombines TRBV11-2 with TRBJ2-1, with 8 bases aligning to TRBD2. Germline CDR1 is SGHAT and CDR2 is FQNNGV. The CDR3 length is 15 residues. The J segment lost 2 bases and the V segment lost 5 bases, leaving 5 bases of the junction unmatched. In DNA form, the CDR3 reads TGTGCCAGCAGCCCAGAGACTAGCGCCTACAATGAGCAGTTCTTC. It translates to CASSPETSAYNEQFF.

This clonotype came up many times. The chain recombines TRBV9 with TRBJ1-1, with 11 bases matching TRBD1. J was trimmed by 5 bases and V by 3 bases; bases with no gene match: 6. This CDR3 region has 15 residues. Germline CDR1 is SGDLS and CDR2 is YYNGEE. Written as DNA, the CDR3 is TGTGCCAGCAGCGGGACAGGGGGCGATCGGACTGAAGCTTTCTTT. It encodes CASSGTGGDRTEAFF.

This clonotype was seen repeatedly, ten times or more. V and J are TRBV10-3 and TRBJ2-7, with a weak D call TRBD2 (5 bases). Germline lookup yields CDR1 ENHRY and CDR2 SYGVKD. There are 13 residues in the CDR3. Trimming removed 8 bases from V and 2 bases from J, with 13 bases in between. CDR3 region: CAIAAREPYEQYF. CDR3 bases: TGTGCCATCGCGGCAAGGGAGCCCTACGAGCAGTACTTC.

The table lists this clonotype with many counts. This chain joins TRBV12-3 or TRBV12-4 and TRBJ1-1; D gene unclear. With 0 bases removed from V and 2 bases from J, the gap between germline ends came to 7 bases. The CDR3 runs to 14 residues. DNA of the CDR3: TGTGCCAGCAGTTTAGCGGATCCAAACACTGAAGCTTTCTTT. Its translation is CASSLADPNTEAFF.

This clonotype has a count of ten or more. The chain carries TRBV7-8 and TRBJ2-1, with no clear D. The CDR3 runs 11 residues. Germline CDR1 and CDR2: SGHVS and FQNEAQ. The V gene lost 5 bases and the J gene lost 12 bases, with 11 bases spanning the gap. The CDR3 DNA is TGTGCCAGCAGCCCCTGGGCCTCGCAGTTCTTC. It codes for CASSPWASQFF.

This clonotype occurred many times. The gene calls are TRBV5-1 and TRBJ2-5; TRBD2 matches at 9 bases. V lost 2 bases to trimming and J lost 5 bases; unmatched junction nucleotides: 7. Per germline, CDR1 SGHRS and CDR2 YFSETQ. The CDR3 is 15 residues long. In DNA form, the CDR3 reads TGCGCCAGCAGCTTTAGCGGGGGACCTCACGAGACCCAGTACTTC. Protein product: CASSFSGGPHETQYF.